This T cell receptor (beta chain) emerged from a study of blood T cells in healthy people across ages. For the second PCR, which ran for about 7 to 11 cycles, a sample-barcoded 5' primer and a J-beta primer mix were used. TCRdb called the 5' RACE reads again in MiXCR, with one record for every CDR3 protein. The sample has some 710,000 distinct CDR3 sequences, approximately 21% seen once; the top ten hold about 22%. This clonotype turned up a few times. The V end was cut by 1 base, the J end by 6 bases, with 11 bases between. Germline V gene sequence: CDR1 SGDLS, CDR2 YYNGEE. The CDR3 sequence is 13 residues long.

The clonotype comes from a man aged 70-80 years in good health. The sequenced sample consisted of blood. V usage is TRBV9 and J usage is TRBJ2-7; D remains ambiguous. The CDR3 DNA is TGTGCCAGCAGCGTAAAGGGATGGGGCGAGCAGTACTTC. Amino acids: CASSVKGWGEQYF.